This T cell receptor beta chain originates from a study of blood T cell repertoires in COVID-19 (dated by TCRdb to 2019 to 2021). Turning to the overall study: The collaborator samples originated in the United States, Italy and Spain and spanned the acute and convalescent phases of COVID-19. The prospective study material was composed of cDNA or gDNA derived from T cells, B-cell-depleted T cells, or PBMCs. Subjects who had been exposed to COVID-19, were actively infected with it, or had recovered from it provided the deeply sampled blood TCRbeta repertoires that made up the dataset. The repertoires were released in a freely available public database meant as a resource for research on the immune response to SARS-CoV-2. Samples were obtained from the ongoing ImmuneRACE study (first 160 participants) and from some 1,300 subjects provided by 6 global collaborators. Nearly every sample came with metadata listing a de-identified subject ID, COVID-19 status, age in years and sex. Where available, HLA class I and class II types were taken from metadata supplied by the sample provider and were not determined by assay-based typing. General conclusions and limits of the study: The amount of clinical and demographic metadata varied by source and participant and was provided uncurated.

Whole blood was collected in K2EDTA tubes by collaborating institutions according to the institutions' own protocols. For TCRbeta analysis, collaborators shipped samples in one of three forms: frozen whole blood, isolated PBMCs, or DNA extracted from either of those sample types. Comments on this clone: Its antigen is unknown. Base qualities are not at hand, and no much larger clone is one base apart.

From V the trimming removes 3 bases and from J it removes 2 bases, while the gene matches leave 4 bases of the junction unaccounted for. CDR1 and CDR2, per the germline V gene, are KGHSH and LQKENI. From the cysteine through the phenylalanine, the CDR3 covers 15 amino acids. Left in the record is the CDR3 DNA by itself, 45 bases read in frame from the first base. TCRbeta CDR3 regions were amplified from genomic DNA by means of the immunoSEQ Assay, a bias-controlled multiplex PCR. On the authors' methods: Within the assay, amplification of reference gene primers was used to estimate how many nucleated cells each sample contained. To quantify the absolute abundance of each unique TCRbeta CDR3 rearrangement, sequence reads were collapsed and filtered. For each sample, productive Simpson clonality was calculated as the square root of Simpson's diversity index over productive rearrangements. Held by TCRdb, this immuneACCESS table contains in-frame sequences only and omits some clones. Under half of the omission traces to an unresolved V gene where checked; the cause of the rest is unknown. D and trimming were read from the DNA, whereas the V and J calls and clone size are those reported in that table. The sample profile shows approximately 200,000 clones; 86% of them were found once. The biggest ten clones account for about 4.8% of the sample.

The specimen sequenced was peripheral blood. The receptor comes from a man over 45 with acute or convalescent COVID-19. Recombination connected TRBV18 to TRBJ2-7; 10 bases in the middle match TRBD2. The nucleotide sequence is given as TGTGCCAGCTCACCCACTAGCGGGGTTACCTACGAGCAGTACTTC. The translation is CASSPTSGVTYEQYF.